The following is a T cell receptor (beta chain) sequence with its context. Its target is not known. Germline V CDR1 and CDR2: SGHRS, YFSETQ. The CDR3 consists of 14 residues. V was trimmed by 0 bases and J by 1 base, leaving 7 bases between them. This sample is part of a study of cytomegalovirus exposure and HLA in healthy donors. Study-level information: It was reported in a later analysis that the 100 to 150 validation repertoires used the same platform as the 666 first-cohort repertoires.

TCRdb's copy holds only in-frame clones and misses some; the assay was immunoSEQ multiplex PCR. The sample lists tens of thousands of clones; more than 80% were seen once. Findings and caveats of the study: There were some public TCRs occurring in many donors, but most TCR sequences were rare.

The rearrangement uses TRBV5-1 and TRBJ1-1; no clear D. The receptor was derived from a young woman in good health and CMV-seronegative. Sequenced input: PBMCs. The CDR3 loop is CASSLVVGNTEAFF. The CDR3 DNA follows: TGCGCCAGCAGCTTGGTGGTCGGGAACACTGAAGCTTTCTTT.